Below, one T cell receptor beta chain is given with its context. Germline and junction disagree at one end, which may indicate a read error. The data were obtained in a study of tumor and adjacent non-tumor tissue in lung cancer. Whole-study context: Samples averaged roughly 4 million productive TCRbeta reads each.

No cell sorting was done before RNA was extracted from the tissue. This non-tumor lung sample came from over 3 cm beyond the tumor edge. A modified ARM-PCR protocol with three rounds of nested PCR amplified TCRbeta. From the multiplex PCR reads, TCRdb called clonotypes with MiXCR, one entry per CDR3 protein. The sample lists 75,000 to 95,000 distinct CDR3 sequences, roughly 77% seen once, with around a fifth in the top ten. The sequencing input was distant non-tumor lung tissue. The sequence was collected from a woman in her forties or fifties with non-small cell lung cancer.

CDR3 bases: TGTTCCAGTAGTTACAATCCTGCTGGAAACACCATATATTTT. Encoded protein: CSSSYNPAGNTIYF. The chain recombines TRBV6-6 with TRBJ1-3; D is unclear. CDR1 and CDR2 from the germline V gene are MNHNY and SVGAGI (reference sequence). The CDR3 contains 14 residues.